The 20 T cell receptor beta chains in this list originate from one sample, sequenced in a study of OX40 agonist ivuxolimab in advanced cancers. Measured with immunoSEQ multiplex PCR; TCRdb has only the in-frame clones, and not every one. Here the sample spans 35,000 to 50,000 clones, approximately 90% being singletons. Sample: CD4+ or CD8+ T cells sorted from blood, taken in a trial of the OX40 agonist ivuxolimab. These receptors came from an adult with an advanced solid tumor such as melanoma, head and neck, liver or kidney cancer.

About this clone: The limits of the CDR3 on the DNA are not certain, so only TCRdb's listed CDR3 is given. CDR3 sequence: CASSLGYLVGSGALAF. This chain uses TRBV11-2 with TRBJ1-2. Per germline, CDR1 SGHAT and CDR2 FQNNGV. A total of 16 residues make up the CDR3, ends included.

This chain joins TRBV6-4 and TRBJ1-4, with D uncertain. V lost 2 bases to trimming and J lost 0 bases, with 13 bases between them. The CDR3 loop spans 17 amino acids. Germline V gives CDR1 MRHNA, CDR2 SNTAGT. CDR3 sequence: CASSDPEGRSTNEKLFF. CDR3 in DNA: TGTGCCAGCAGTGACCCTGAGGGCCGCTCAACTAATGAAAAACTGTTTTTT.

This chain uses TRBV6-1 with TRBJ1-1; D is unresolved. CDR1 and CDR2 (germline): MNHNS, SASEGT. V lost 6 bases, J lost 0 bases, and 5 bases lay in between. This CDR3 spans 12 amino acids. The CDR3 DNA sequence: TGTGCCAGCAGCGGCCTGAACACTGAAGCTTTCTTT. It encodes CASSGLNTEAFF.

The rearrangement links TRBV4-1 to TRBJ1-1; TRBD1 matches at 8 bases. V lost 4 bases, J lost 3 bases, and 10 bases stayed unmatched. The CDR3 spans 16 residues. Germline V CDR1 and CDR2: MGHRA, YSYEKL. The CDR3 nucleotides are TGCGCCAGCAGCCCGCAAACAGGGGGGGTTCACACTGAAGCTTTCTTT. Amino acids: CASSPQTGGVHTEAFF.

The gene calls are TRBV7-9 and TRBJ2-7; the D gene could be TRBD1 or TRBD2 (5 bases each). CDR1 and CDR2 from the germline V gene are SEHNR and FQNEAQ (reference sequence). Trimming cost V 5 bases and J 6 bases, with 14 bases left between them. This CDR3 comprises 13 residues. CDR3 sequence: CASSTRGSLEQYF. DNA for the CDR3: TGTGCCAGCAGCACCCGGGGCAGCCTCGAGCAGTACTTC.

This chain connects TRBV30 to TRBJ2-7; D is perhaps TRBD1 or TRBD2 (5 bases each). CDR1 GTSNPN and CDR2 SVGIG come from the germline V gene (reference sequence). The CDR3 totals 11 residues. Deletions cut 5 bases from V and 3 bases from J, with 8 bases between. CDR3 sequence: CAWGTNYEQYF. CDR3 bases: TGTGCCTGGGGGACCAACTACGAGCAGTACTTC.

This clone was counted a single time. The V gene is TRBV19, the J gene TRBJ1-5, with D maybe TRBD1 (5 bases). Germline CDR1 and CDR2: LNHDA and SQIVND (reference sequence). The ends were cut back, 1 base at V and 2 bases at J, with 12 bases in the middle. The length of the CDR3 is 16 residues. In DNA form, the CDR3 reads TGTGCCAGTAGTATAGGCCGGGGGGGAGGCAATCAGCCCCAGCATTTT. It yields the protein CASSIGRGGGNQPQHF.

V is TRBV11-2 and J is TRBJ2-1; D call uncertain. V dropped 1 base and J dropped 4 bases, with 14 bases sitting between them. Germline-derived CDR1 and CDR2 are SGHAT and FQNNGV. The CDR3 runs 16 residues. CDR3 DNA sequence: TGTGCCAGCAGCTTAGGGCTGGCCCAGACATACAATGAGCAGTTCTTC. Translation gives CASSLGLAQTYNEQFF.

This rearrangement joins TRBV27 to TRBJ2-1, with D uncertain. This CDR3 is 12 amino acids long. V was clipped by 1 base and J by 8 bases, with 6 bases between them. Germline CDR1 reads MNHEY; CDR2 reads SMNVEV (reference sequence). CDR3 protein: CASSLFGDEQFF. As DNA, the CDR3 is TGTGCCAGCAGTTTATTTGGGGATGAGCAGTTCTTC.

This clone was seen a single time. V and J are TRBV15 and TRBJ2-7, with 7 nucleotides matching TRBD2. The CDR3 runs 15 residues. The V and J ends lost 1 base and 3 bases, in that order; junction bases with no gene match: 6. Germline V lookup: CDR1 LNHNV, CDR2 YYDKDF (reference sequence). The chain's CDR3 is CATSRVSGGDYEQYF. The CDR3, as DNA: TGTGCCACCAGCAGAGTAAGTGGGGGGGACTACGAGCAGTACTTC.

V gene TRBV4-1 combines with J gene TRBJ2-5; 12 nucleotides agree with TRBD2. The CDR3 spans 16 residues. Looked up from germline, CDR1 is MGHRA and CDR2 is YSYEKL. The J segment lost 5 bases and the V segment lost 3 bases, leaving 7 bases of the junction unmatched. CDR3 nucleotide sequence: TGCGCCAGCAGCCATGTGACTAGCGGGAGTTGGGAGACCCAGTACTTC. Translated: CASSHVTSGSWETQYF.

This clone has a handful of counts. This rearrangement joins TRBV6-4 to TRBJ1-6; D gene uncertain. Trimming removed 3 bases from V and 7 bases from J, with 13 bases in between. Germline assignment: CDR1 MRHNA and CDR2 SNTAGT. The CDR3 is 15 amino acids. The CDR3 loop is CASSERSVDNSPLHF. DNA for the CDR3: TGTGCCAGCAGTGAAAGGTCGGTGGACAATTCACCCCTCCACTTT.

The chain uses TRBV7-9 and TRBJ2-5; D is possibly TRBD1 or TRBD2 (5 bases each). The CDR3 runs 16 residues. Germline CDR1 reads SEHNR; CDR2 reads FQNEAQ (reference sequence). V lost 1 base and J 2 bases, leaving 14 bases between the germline ends. The CDR3 protein is CASSLVGLAGQETQYF. The CDR3 DNA reads as TGTGCCAGCAGCTTAGTGGGGCTAGCAGGTCAAGAGACCCAGTACTTC. Filled out from reference TRBV7-9 and TRBJ2-5, the complete variable domain reads DTGVSQNPRHKITKRGQNVTFRCDPISEHNRLYWYRQTLGQGPEFLTYFQNEAQLEKSRLLSDRFSAERPKGSFSTLEIQRTEQGDSAMYLCASSLVGLAGQETQYFGPGTRLLVL.

J is TRBJ2-3 and V is TRBV14, with 12 bases aligning to TRBD2. The V gene end was trimmed by 5 bases and the J gene end by 2 bases; junction bases not matched to a gene: 8. From germline, CDR1 is SGHDN and CDR2 FVKESK. This CDR3 region has 17 residues. This chain's CDR3 is CASSFGLAGGNTDTQYF. As DNA, the CDR3 is TGTGCCAGCAGCTTCGGCCTAGCGGGAGGGAACACAGATACGCAGTATTTT.

This clone was seen only once. The chain employs TRBV10-1 and TRBJ2-5; the D gene is possibly TRBD2 (5 bases). The CDR3 length is 13 residues. Trimming took 6 bases from V and 4 from J, leaving 12 bases between them. Germline V CDR1 and CDR2: WNHNN, SYGVQD (reference sequence). The chain's CDR3 is CASSDPGVETQYF. CDR3 sequence (DNA): TGCGCCAGCAGCGACCCCGGGGTAGAGACCCAGTACTTC.

The chain is built from TRBV6-5 and TRBJ1-6, with D maybe TRBD1 (5 bases). This CDR3 spans 15 amino acids. V was cut by 0 bases and J by 8 bases, with 11 bases left in between. The V gene's germline CDR1 is MNHEY and CDR2 SVGAGI. The CDR3 nucleotides are TGTGCCAGCAGTTACTCCCCCGGGGGGGATTCACCCCTCCACTTT. Translating gives CASSYSPGGDSPLHF.

The rearrangement uses TRBV5-1 and TRBJ1-3; no reliable D call. CDR1 SGHRS and CDR2 YFSETQ come from the germline V gene. V was trimmed by 0 bases and J by 0 bases, leaving 7 bases between them. The CDR3 sequence is 15 residues long. The CDR3 nucleotides are TGCGCCAGCAGCTTGGACCCCATCTCTGGAAACACCATATATTTT. This sequence encodes CASSLDPISGNTIYF. Filled out from reference TRBV5-1 and TRBJ1-3, the complete variable domain reads KAGVTQTPRYLIKTRGQQVTLSCSPISGHRSVSWYQQTPGQGLQFLFEYFSETQRNKGNFPGRFSGRQFSNSRSEMNVSTLELGDSALYLCASSLDPISGNTIYFGEGSWLTVV.

The chain is built from TRBV6-6 and TRBJ2-1; TRBD1 matches at 7 bases. This CDR3 is 13 amino acids long. Trimming removed 10 bases from V and 0 bases from J; junction bases left unmatched: 3. Germline values: CDR1 MNHNY, CDR2 SVGAGI (reference sequence). CDR3 residues: CAIRQGSYNEQFF. The DNA of the CDR3 is TGTGCCATCAGACAGGGCTCCTACAATGAGCAGTTCTTC.

This chain joins TRBV7-2 and TRBJ2-1, with D hard to call. CDR1 is SGHTA and CDR2 is FQGNSA in the germline V gene. With 2 bases removed from V and 7 bases from J, the gap between germline ends came to 9 bases. The CDR3 covers 13 residues. The CDR3 here is CASSLIPGNEQFF. The CDR3 bases are TGTGCCAGCAGCTTAATACCCGGGAATGAGCAGTTCTTC.

V is TRBV6-6 and J is TRBJ2-3; TRBD1 or TRBD2 may be the D gene (7 bases each). Trimming cost V 2 bases and J 3 bases, with 15 bases left between them. The CDR3 spans 16 residues. Germline-derived CDR1 and CDR2 are MNHNY and SVGAGI (reference sequence). CDR3 residues: CASSYQGEGLTDTQYF. In DNA, the CDR3 is TGTGCCAGCAGTTACCAGGGGGAGGGCCTGACAGATACGCAGTATTTT.